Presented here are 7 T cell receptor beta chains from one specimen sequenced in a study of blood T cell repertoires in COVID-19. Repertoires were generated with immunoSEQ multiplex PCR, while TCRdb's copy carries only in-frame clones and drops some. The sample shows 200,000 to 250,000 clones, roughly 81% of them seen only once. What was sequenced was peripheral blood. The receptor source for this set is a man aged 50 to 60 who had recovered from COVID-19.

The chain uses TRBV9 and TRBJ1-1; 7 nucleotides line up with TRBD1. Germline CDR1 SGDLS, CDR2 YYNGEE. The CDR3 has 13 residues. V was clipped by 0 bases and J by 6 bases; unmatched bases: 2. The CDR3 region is CASSVVQGAEAFF. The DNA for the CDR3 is TGTGCCAGCAGCGTAGTTCAGGGGGCTGAAGCTTTCTTT.

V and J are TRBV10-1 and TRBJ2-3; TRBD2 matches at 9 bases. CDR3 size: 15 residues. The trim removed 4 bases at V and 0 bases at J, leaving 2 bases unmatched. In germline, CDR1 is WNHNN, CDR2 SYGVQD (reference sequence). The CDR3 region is CASSVTSGSTDTQYF. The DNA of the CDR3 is TGCGCCAGCAGTGTTACTAGCGGGAGCACAGATACGCAGTATTTT.

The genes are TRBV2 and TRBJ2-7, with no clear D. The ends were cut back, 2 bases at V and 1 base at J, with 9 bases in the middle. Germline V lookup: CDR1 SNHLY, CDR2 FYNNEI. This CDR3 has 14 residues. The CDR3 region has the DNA TGTGCCAGCAGTGAATTCCCATCATCCTACGAGCAGTACTTC. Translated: CASSEFPSSYEQYF.

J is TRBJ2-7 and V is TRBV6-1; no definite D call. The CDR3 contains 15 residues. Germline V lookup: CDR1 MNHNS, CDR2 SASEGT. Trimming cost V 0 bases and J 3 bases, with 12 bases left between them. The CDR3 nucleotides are TGTGCCAGCAGTGAAGCGAGAGACAACGTCTACGAGCAGTACTTC. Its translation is CASSEARDNVYEQYF.

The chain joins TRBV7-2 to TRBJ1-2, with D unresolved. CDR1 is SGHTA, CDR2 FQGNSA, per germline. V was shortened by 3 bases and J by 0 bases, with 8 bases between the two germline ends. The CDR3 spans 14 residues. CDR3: CASSFWQANYGYTF. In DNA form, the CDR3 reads TGTGCCAGCAGCTTCTGGCAGGCTAACTATGGCTACACCTTC. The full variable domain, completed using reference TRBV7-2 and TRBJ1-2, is GAGVSQSPSNKVTEKGKDVELRCDPISGHTALYWYRQSLGQGLEFLIYFQGNSAPDKSGLPSDRFSAERTGGSVSTLTIQRTQQEDSAVYLCASSFWQANYGYTFGSGTRLTVV.

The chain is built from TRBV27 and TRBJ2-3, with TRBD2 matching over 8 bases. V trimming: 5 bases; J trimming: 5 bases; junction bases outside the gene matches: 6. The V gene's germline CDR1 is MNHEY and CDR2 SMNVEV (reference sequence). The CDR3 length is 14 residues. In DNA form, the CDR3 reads TGTGCCAGCAGTATAGCGGGGCCACGAGATACGCAGTATTTT. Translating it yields CASSIAGPRDTQYF.

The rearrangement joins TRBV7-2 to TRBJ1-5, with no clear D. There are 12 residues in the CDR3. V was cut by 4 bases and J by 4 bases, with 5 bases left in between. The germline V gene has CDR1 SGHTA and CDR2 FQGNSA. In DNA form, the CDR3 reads TGTGCCAGCAGCTCCCCTAATCAGCCCCAGCATTTT. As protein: CASSSPNQPQHF. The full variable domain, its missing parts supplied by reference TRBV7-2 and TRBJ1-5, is GAGVSQSPSNKVTEKGKDVELRCDPISGHTALYWYRQSLGQGLEFLIYFQGNSAPDKSGLPSDRFSAERTGGSVSTLTIQRTQQEDSAVYLCASSSPNQPQHFGDGTRLSIL.